Listed below are T cell receptor beta chains from one sample, sequenced in a study of T-cell memory formation after mild COVID-19. TCRdb independently ran MiXCR on the 5' RACE reads; one entry per CDR3 protein. The table lists 100,000 to 150,000 distinct CDR3 sequences, around a sixth of them singletons. The sample consisted of PBMCs or a T cell subset sorted from them (not recorded which). The source is an adult woman who had mild COVID-19 (a few samples of this study predate the infection). Cell type and time point are not known. Each CDR3 is given with its conserved first and last residue. A D gene is named only where the DNA matches it firmly. The listing skips clone size in some rows; elsewhere it reads once, few, many or a size class.

V,size,D,J,CDR3,DNA
TRBV7-9,few,NA,TRBJ2-5,CASSLVGGRGHQETQYF,TGTGCCAGCAGCTTAGTAGGAGGCAGGGGTCACCAAGAGACCCAGTACTTC
TRBV4-1,NA,TRBD2,TRBJ2-1,CASSQAPSGGASEQFF,TGCGCCAGCAGCCAAGCTCCTAGCGGGGGGGCCAGTGAGCAGTTCTTC
TRBV2,few,NA,TRBJ2-5,CASSASWRETQYF,TGTGCCAGCAGTGCTTCCTGGCGGGAGACCCAGTACTTC
TRBV7-2,few,TRBD2,TRBJ2-7,CASSSGLDVYEQYF,TGTGCCAGCAGCTCGGGACTAGATGTCTACGAGCAGTACTTC
TRBV12-3/TRBV12-4,NA,NA,TRBJ2-7,CASSPPGRADEQYF,TGTGCCAGCAGTCCCCCCGGGAGAGCTGACGAGCAGTACTTC
TRBV20-1,NA,TRBD1,TRBJ2-7,CSARGQGATYEQYF,TGCAGTGCTAGGGGACAGGGGGCAACCTACGAGCAGTACTTC
TRBV2,few,TRBD1,TRBJ2-7,CASTGGSYEQYF,TGTGCCAGCACAGGGGGCTCCTACGAGCAGTACTTC
TRBV21-1,few,NA,TRBJ2-1,CASSNLGDPPGLRVQASYNEQFF,TGTGCCAGCAGCAATCTGGGCGATCCTCCGGGACTAAGAGTACAGGCCTCCTACAATGAGCAGTTCTTC
TRBV7-6,NA,NA,TRBJ2-5,CASSLTGEVTTQYF,TGTGCCAGCAGCCTTACCGGGGAGGTGACTACCCAGTACTTC
TRBV20-1,NA,TRBD1,TRBJ1-2,CSATRQGPDDYGYTF,TGCAGTGCCACTCGACAGGGCCCGGACGACTATGGCTACACCTTC
TRBV5-6,NA,NA,TRBJ2-3,CASSLDPGLDTQYF,TGTGCCAGCAGCTTGGATCCAGGTTTGGATACGCAGTATTTT
TRBV30,NA,NA,TRBJ2-2,CAWSGLTELFF,TGTGCCTGGAGTGGTCTCACGGAGCTGTTTTTT
TRBV12-3/TRBV12-4,NA,NA,TRBJ1-2,CASSPEFPAGYTF,TGTGCCAGCAGCCCTGAGTTTCCCGCGGGCTACACCTTC
TRBV20-1,once,TRBD1,TRBJ2-2,CSARVDRAAGELFF,TGCAGTGCTAGAGTGGACAGGGCAGCCGGGGAGCTGTTTTTT
TRBV24-1,NA,TRBD1,TRBJ1-1,CAPGTGNTEAFF,TGTGCCCCGGGGACAGGGAACACTGAAGCTTTCTTT
TRBV2,few,TRBD2,TRBJ2-1,CASRAIAGGGYNEQFF,TGTGCCAGCAGGGCTATAGCGGGAGGAGGCTACAATGAGCAGTTCTTC
TRBV4-3,few,TRBD1,TRBJ2-1,CASSPDRGLNNEQFF,TGCGCCAGCAGCCCGGACAGGGGGCTAAACAATGAGCAGTTCTTC
TRBV12-3/TRBV12-4,few,TRBD1,TRBJ1-2,CASSFRRQGSGYTF,TGTGCCAGCAGTTTTCGTAGACAGGGGAGCGGCTACACCTTC
TRBV11-2,NA,NA,TRBJ2-7,CASSLVVATPPYEQYF,TGTGCCAGCAGCTTAGTGGTGGCTACCCCTCCCTACGAGCAGTACTTC
TRBV7-9,few,TRBD2,TRBJ2-7,CASSFSSGTYEQYF,TGTGCCAGCAGCTTTTCTAGCGGGACCTACGAGCAGTACTTC
TRBV5-1,many,TRBD2,TRBJ2-3,CASSLAGGADTQYF,TGCGCCAGCAGCTTGGCGGGGGGAGCAGATACGCAGTATTTT
TRBV5-1,NA,TRBD2,TRBJ2-5,CASSLDPGLAGGEETQYF,TGCGCCAGCAGCTTGGACCCTGGACTAGCGGGAGGCGAGGAGACCCAGTACTTC
TRBV4-3,NA,NA,TRBJ1-2,CASRQGGGVDGYTF,TGCGCCAGCAGACAAGGGGGAGGGGTGGATGGCTACACCTTC
TRBV5-6,NA,NA,TRBJ2-1,CASSLIGLTGPDNEKFF,TGTGCCAGCAGCTTGATTGGATTAACGGGACCAGACAATGAGAAGTTCTTC
TRBV12-3/TRBV12-4,NA,TRBD1,TRBJ2-1,CASRGQRNEQFF,TGTGCCAGCAGGGGACAGCGCAATGAGCAGTTCTTC
TRBV6-5,many,TRBD1,TRBJ2-7,CASSPGTGGPYEQYF,TGTGCCAGCAGTCCGGGGACAGGGGGCCCCTACGAGCAGTACTTC
TRBV7-9,many,TRBD1,TRBJ2-3,CASSLARTGRTDTQYF,TGTGCCAGCAGCTTAGCCCGGACAGGGCGCACAGATACGCAGTATTTT